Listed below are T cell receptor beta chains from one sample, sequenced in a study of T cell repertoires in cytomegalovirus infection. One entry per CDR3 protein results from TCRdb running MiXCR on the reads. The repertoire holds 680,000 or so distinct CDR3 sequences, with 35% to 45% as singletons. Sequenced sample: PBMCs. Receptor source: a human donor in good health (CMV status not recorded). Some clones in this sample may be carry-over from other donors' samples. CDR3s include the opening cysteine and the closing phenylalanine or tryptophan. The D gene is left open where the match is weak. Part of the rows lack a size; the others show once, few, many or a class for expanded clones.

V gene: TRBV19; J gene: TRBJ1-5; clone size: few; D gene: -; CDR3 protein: CASSPRLNQKDQPQHF; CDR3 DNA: TGTGCCAGTAGTCCAAGACTTAACCAAAAGGATCAGCCCCAGCATTTT
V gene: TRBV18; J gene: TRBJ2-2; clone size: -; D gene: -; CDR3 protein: CASSPPAFTGELFF; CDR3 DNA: TGTGCCAGCTCACCACCAGCTTTCACCGGGGAGCTGTTTTTT
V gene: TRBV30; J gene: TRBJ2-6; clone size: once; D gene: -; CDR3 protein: CAWGAGANVLTF; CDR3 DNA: TGTGCCTGGGGAGCTGGGGCCAACGTCCTGACTTTC
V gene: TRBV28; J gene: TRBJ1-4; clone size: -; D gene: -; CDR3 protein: CASSYESTNEKLFF; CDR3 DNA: TGTGCCAGCAGTTACGAATCAACTAATGAAAAACTGTTTTTT
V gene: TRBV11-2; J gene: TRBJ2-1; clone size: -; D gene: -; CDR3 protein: CASSFTQYSYNEQFF; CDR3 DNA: TGTGCCAGCAGCTTTACTCAATACTCCTACAATGAGCAGTTCTTC
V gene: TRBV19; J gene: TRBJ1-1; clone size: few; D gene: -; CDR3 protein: CASSIPGLKNTEAFF; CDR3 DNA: TGTGCCAGTAGTATTCCGGGACTGAAAAACACTGAAGCTTTCTTT
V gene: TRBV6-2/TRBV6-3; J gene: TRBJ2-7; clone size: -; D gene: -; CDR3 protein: CASSWVDTYEQYF; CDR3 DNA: TGTGCCAGCAGTTGGGTTGATACCTACGAGCAGTACTTC
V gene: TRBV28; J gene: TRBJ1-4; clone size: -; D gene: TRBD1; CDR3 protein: CASSRRQGALGKLFF; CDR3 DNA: TGTGCCAGCAGCCGTCGGCAGGGGGCGCTTGGAAAACTGTTTTTT
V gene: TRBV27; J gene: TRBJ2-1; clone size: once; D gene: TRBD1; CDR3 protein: CAISFGAGGYNEQFF; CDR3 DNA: TGTGCCATCAGTTTCGGGGCAGGGGGCTACAATGAGCAGTTCTTC
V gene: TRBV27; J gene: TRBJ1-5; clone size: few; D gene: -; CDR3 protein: CASAGGKNQPQHF; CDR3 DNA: TGTGCCAGCGCGGGTGGGAAAAATCAGCCCCAGCATTTT
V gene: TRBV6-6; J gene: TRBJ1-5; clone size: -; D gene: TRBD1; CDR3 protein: CASSLPTGRNQPQHF; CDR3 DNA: TGTGCCAGCAGTCTCCCGACAGGGAGGAATCAGCCCCAGCATTTT
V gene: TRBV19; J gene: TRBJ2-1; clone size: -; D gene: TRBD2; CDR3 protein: CASSISLAGGVLDEQFF; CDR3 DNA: TGTGCCAGTAGTATATCCCTAGCGGGAGGTGTTTTGGATGAGCAGTTCTTC
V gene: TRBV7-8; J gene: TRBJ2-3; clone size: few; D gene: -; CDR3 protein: CASSLALRITDTQYF; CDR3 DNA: TGTGCCAGCAGCTTAGCGTTGCGGATCACAGATACGCAGTATTTT
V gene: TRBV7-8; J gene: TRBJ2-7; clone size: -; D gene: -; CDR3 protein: CASSRGRQTLGEQYF; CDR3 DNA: TGTGCCAGCAGCCGAGGGCGGCAAACCCTGGGCGAGCAGTACTTC
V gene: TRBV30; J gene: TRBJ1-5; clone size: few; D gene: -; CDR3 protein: CAWSVSVNNQPQHF; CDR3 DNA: TGTGCCTGGAGTGTAAGCGTCAACAATCAGCCCCAGCATTTT
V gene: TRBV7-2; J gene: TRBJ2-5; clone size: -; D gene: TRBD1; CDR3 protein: CASSRDRGYQETQYF; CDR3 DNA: TGTGCCAGCAGCCGGGACAGGGGTTACCAAGAGACCCAGTACTTC
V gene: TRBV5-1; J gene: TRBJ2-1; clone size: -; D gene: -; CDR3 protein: CASSLAGPDIYNEQFF; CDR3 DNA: TGCGCCAGCAGCTTGGCCGGGCCCGACATTTACAATGAGCAGTTCTTC
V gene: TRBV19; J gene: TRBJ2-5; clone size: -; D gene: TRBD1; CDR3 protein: CASSIWYAYGQDLEGIPETQYF; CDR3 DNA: TGTGCCAGTAGTATCTGGTACGCATACGGACAGGACCTGGAAGGTATCCCAGAGACCCAGTACTTC
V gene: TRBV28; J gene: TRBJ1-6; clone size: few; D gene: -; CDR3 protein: CASSFLVWGSYNSPLHF; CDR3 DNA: TGTGCCAGCAGTTTTTTGGTCTGGGGCTCCTATAATTCACCCCTCCACTTT
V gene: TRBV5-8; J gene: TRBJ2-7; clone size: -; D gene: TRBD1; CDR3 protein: CASSLGGQGNIYEQYF; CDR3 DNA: TGTGCCAGCAGCTTGGGGGGACAGGGAAATATCTACGAGCAGTACTTC
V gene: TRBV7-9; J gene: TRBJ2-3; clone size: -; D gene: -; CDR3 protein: CACSLARGGTDTQYF; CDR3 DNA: TGTGCCTGCAGCTTAGCGCGAGGAGGCACAGATACGCAGTATTTT
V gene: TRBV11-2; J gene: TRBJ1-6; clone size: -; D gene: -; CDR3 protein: CASSLEPGSPRHF; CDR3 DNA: TGTGCCAGCAGCTTAGAGCCAGGCTCACCCCGCCACTTT
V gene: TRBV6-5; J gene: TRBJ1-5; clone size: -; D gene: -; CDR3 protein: CASSYSGEGLSFQHF; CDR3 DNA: TGTGCCAGCAGTTACTCGGGGGAGGGGTTAAGTTTCCAGCATTTT
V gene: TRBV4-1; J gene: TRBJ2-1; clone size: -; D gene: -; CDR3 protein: CASSQDTGRNNEQFF; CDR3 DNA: TGCGCCAGCAGCCAAGACACAGGACGTAACAATGAGCAGTTCTTC
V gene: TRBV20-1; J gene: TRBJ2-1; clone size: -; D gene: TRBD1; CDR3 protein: CSGRGPNNEQFF; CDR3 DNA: TGCAGTGGCAGGGGGCCGAACAATGAGCAGTTCTTC
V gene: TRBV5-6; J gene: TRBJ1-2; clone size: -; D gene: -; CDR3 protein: CASSPWGREGYTF; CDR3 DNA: TGTGCCAGCAGCCCCTGGGGGCGAGAAGGCTACACCTTC
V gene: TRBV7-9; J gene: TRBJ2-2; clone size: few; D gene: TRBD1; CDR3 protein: CASSRPQGTGELFF; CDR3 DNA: TGTGCCAGCAGCAGACCACAGGGGACCGGGGAGCTGTTTTTT
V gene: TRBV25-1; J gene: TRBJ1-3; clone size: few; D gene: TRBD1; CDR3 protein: CASSEEGRGLGGNTIYF; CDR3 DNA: TGTGCCAGCAGTGAAGAGGGCAGGGGGCTTGGTGGAAACACCATATATTTT
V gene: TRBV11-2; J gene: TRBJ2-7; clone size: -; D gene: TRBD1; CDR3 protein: CASSPQGDTYYEQDF; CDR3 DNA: TGTGCCAGCAGCCCCCAGGGGGATACCTACTACGAGCAGGACTTC
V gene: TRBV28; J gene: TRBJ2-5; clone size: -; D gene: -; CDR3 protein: CASSTRSLETQYF; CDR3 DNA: TGTGCCAGCAGCACCCGATCCCTAGAGACCCAGTACTTC
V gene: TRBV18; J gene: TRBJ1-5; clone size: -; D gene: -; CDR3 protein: CASSPPGGGNQPQHF; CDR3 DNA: TGTGCCAGCTCACCCCCTGGGGGGGGCAATCAGCCCCAGCATTTT
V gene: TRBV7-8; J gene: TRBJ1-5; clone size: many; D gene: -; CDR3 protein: CASSPRGGAGWGNSNQPQHF; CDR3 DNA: TGTGCCAGCAGCCCCCGCGGGGGCGCTGGGTGGGGGAATAGCAATCAGCCCCAGCATTTT
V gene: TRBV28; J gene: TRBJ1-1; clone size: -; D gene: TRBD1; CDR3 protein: CASRETGVRTEAFF; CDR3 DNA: TGTGCCAGCAGGGAAACAGGGGTTAGGACTGAAGCTTTCTTT
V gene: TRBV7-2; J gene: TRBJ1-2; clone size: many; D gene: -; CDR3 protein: CASSSIGARGYTF; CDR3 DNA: TGTGCCAGCAGCTCCATTGGGGCGAGGGGCTACACCTTC
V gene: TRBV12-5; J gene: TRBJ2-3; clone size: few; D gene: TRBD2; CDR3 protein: CASGLGLAGTDTQYF; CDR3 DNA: TGTGCTAGTGGCTTGGGACTAGCGGGGACAGATACGCAGTATTTT
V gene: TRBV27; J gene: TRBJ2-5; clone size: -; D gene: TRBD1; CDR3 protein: CASRPAGTGGAETQYF; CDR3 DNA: TGTGCCAGCCGCCCCGCCGGGACAGGGGGAGCAGAGACCCAGTACTTC
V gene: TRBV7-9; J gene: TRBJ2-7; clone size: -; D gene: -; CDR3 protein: CASSFQGGRGEQYF; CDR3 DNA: TGTGCCAGCAGCTTCCAGGGGGGCCGGGGGGAGCAGTACTTC
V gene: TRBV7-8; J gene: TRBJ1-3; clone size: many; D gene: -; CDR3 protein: CASSQISRAGNTIYF; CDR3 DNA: TGTGCCAGCAGCCAAATTTCCAGGGCTGGAAACACCATATATTTT
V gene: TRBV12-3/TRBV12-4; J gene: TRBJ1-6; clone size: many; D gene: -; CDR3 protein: CASRSQERSNSPLHF; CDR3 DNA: TGTGCCAGCAGATCACAAGAGCGAAGTAATTCACCCCTCCACTTT
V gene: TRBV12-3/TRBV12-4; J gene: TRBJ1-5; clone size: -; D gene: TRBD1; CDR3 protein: CASSGDRRNQPQHF; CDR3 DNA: TGTGCCAGCAGCGGGGACAGGCGAAATCAGCCCCAGCATTTT
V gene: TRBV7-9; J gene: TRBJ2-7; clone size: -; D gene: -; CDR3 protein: CASSPGALGYSYEQYF; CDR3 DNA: TGTGCCAGCAGCCCCGGGGCCTTAGGCTACTCCTACGAGCAGTACTTC
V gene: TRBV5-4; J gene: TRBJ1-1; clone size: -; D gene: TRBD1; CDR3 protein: CASSRTGGNIRNTEAFF; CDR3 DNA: TGTGCCAGCAGCAGGACAGGGGGCAATATTAGGAACACTGAAGCTTTCTTT
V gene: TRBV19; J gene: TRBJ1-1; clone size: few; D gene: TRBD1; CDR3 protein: CASSATGRAPEAFF; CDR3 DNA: TGTGCCAGTAGCGCGACAGGGAGGGCGCCTGAAGCTTTCTTT
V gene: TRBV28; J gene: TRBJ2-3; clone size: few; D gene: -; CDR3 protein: CASSSGTFSTDTQYF; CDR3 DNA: TGTGCCAGCAGTTCAGGGACATTTAGCACAGATACGCAGTATTTT
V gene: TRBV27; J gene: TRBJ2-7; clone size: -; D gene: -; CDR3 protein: CASSLSFAGYEQYF; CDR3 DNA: TGTGCCAGCAGTTTATCCTTTGCGGGCTACGAGCAGTACTTC
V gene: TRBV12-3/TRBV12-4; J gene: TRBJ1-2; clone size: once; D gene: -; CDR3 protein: CASTLGAGASGYTF; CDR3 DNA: TGTGCCAGCACCTTGGGGGCAGGGGCGAGTGGCTACACCTTC
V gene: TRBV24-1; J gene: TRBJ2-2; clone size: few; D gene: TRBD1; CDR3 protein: CATSALGQGLGTGELFF; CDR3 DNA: TGTGCCACCAGTGCACTCGGACAGGGTCTAGGGACCGGGGAGCTGTTTTTT
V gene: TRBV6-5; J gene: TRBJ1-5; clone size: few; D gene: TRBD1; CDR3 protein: CASSRTGRGNQPQHF; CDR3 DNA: TGTGCCAGCAGTCGGACAGGGAGAGGCAATCAGCCCCAGCATTTT
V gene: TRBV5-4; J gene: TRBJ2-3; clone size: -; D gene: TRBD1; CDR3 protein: CASSSQGAETYTQYF; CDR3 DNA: TGTGCCAGCAGCTCACAGGGGGCGGAAACGTATACGCAGTATTTT
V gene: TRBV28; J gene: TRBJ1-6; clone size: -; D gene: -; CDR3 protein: CASLKRSSYNSPLHF; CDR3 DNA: TGTGCCAGCCTTAAAAGGAGCTCCTATAATTCACCCCTCCACTTT